This paragraph covers one T cell receptor beta chain sequence. The data stem from a study of T cell changes during pregnancy in multiple sclerosis. Between the trimmed V and J ends, which lost 5 bases and 1 base, there was a span of 17 bases. Germline values: CDR1 KGHSH, CDR2 LQKENI. There are 16 residues in the CDR3. TCRdb keeps only in-frame clones here, not all; method: immunoSEQ multiplex PCR. The sample lists about 21,000 clones, roughly nine tenths occurring once. Sequenced material: CD8+ T cells from peripheral blood mononuclear cells, taken in the second trimester of pregnancy. The receptor was derived from a female donor in good health, enrolled as a control in a pregnancy study. This chain connects TRBV18 to TRBJ1-1; D is uncertain. The CDR3 coding sequence is TGTGCCAGCTCAGAGGAAGGCTGGGAGAGGAACACTGAAGCTTTCTTT. Protein: CASSEEGWERNTEAFF.